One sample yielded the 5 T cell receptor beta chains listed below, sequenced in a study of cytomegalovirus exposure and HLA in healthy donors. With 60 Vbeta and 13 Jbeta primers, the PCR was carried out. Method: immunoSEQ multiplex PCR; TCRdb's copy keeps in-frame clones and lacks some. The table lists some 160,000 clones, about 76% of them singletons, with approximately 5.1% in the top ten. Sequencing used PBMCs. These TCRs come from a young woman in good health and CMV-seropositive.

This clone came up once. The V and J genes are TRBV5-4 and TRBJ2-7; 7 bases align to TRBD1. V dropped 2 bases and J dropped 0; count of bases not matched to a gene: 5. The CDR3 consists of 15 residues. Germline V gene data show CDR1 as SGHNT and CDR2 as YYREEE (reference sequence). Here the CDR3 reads CASSLRTGDSYEQYF. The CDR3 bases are TGTGCCAGCAGCTTAAGGACAGGTGACTCCTACGAGCAGTACTTC.

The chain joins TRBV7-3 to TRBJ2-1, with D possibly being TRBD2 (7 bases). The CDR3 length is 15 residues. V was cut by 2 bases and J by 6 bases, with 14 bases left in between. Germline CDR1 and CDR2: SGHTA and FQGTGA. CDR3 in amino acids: CASSLGGGGFNEQFF. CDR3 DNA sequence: TGTGCCAGCAGCTTAGGGGGCGGGGGTTTCAATGAGCAGTTCTTC.

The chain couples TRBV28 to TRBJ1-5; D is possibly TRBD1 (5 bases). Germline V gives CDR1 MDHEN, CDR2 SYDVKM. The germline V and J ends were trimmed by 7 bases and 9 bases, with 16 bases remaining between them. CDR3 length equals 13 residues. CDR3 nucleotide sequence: TGTGCCAGCACCTACCGGGGGGAACTGCCCCAGCATTTT. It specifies CASTYRGELPQHF.

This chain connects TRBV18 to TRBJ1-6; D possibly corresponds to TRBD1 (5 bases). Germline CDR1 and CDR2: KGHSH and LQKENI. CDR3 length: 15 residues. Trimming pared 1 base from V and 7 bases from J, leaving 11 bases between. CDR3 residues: CASSPLRQGNSPLHF. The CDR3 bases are TGTGCCAGCTCACCACTCCGCCAGGGAAATTCACCCCTCCACTTT.

DNA of the CDR3: TGCGCCAGCAGCTTGGTGGCGGGGATGAACACTGAAGCTTTCTTT. Residues: CASSLVAGMNTEAFF. The chain employs TRBV5-1 and TRBJ1-1; D is unresolved. CDR3 length equals 15 residues. Trimming left V 0 bases short and J 0 bases short, with 9 bases between. The germline CDR1 and CDR2 sequences are SGHRS and YFSETQ.